This T cell receptor beta chain originates from a study of T cell responses to AZD1222 COVID-19 vaccine. Assay: immunoSEQ multiplex PCR; the TCRdb copy retains only in-frame clones and omits some. The sample carries around 80,000 clones, more than 85% recorded once. CDR3 size: 14 residues. Germline assignment: CDR1 SNHLY and CDR2 FYNNEI. Trimming stripped 6 bases from V and 0 bases from J, with 9 bases between. Details on this clone: Antigen unknown.

Broader study findings: White British donors predominated, females outnumbered males, and clonal diversity was possibly underestimated. Seropositive at baseline were only a handful of AZD1222 recipients. Repertoires were sampled only after the peak T cell response.

Material: peripheral blood, obtained 28 days after the second AZD1222 dose. This chain links TRBV2 with TRBJ1-3; D remains unclear. The sequence derives from an adult who received the AZD1222 COVID-19 vaccine. The CDR3: CASRLRGSGNTIYF. CDR3 in DNA: TGTGCCAGCAGATTACGCGGCTCTGGAAACACCATATATTTT.